This T cell receptor beta chain was recorded in a study of blood T cell repertoires in COVID-19. V dropped 3 bases and J dropped 6; count of bases not matched to a gene: 10. Germline lookup yields CDR1 SGHTA and CDR2 FQGTGA. The CDR3 is 15 residues long. As handled by the study authors: Using reference gene primer amplification, nucleated cell counts were estimated. Clones were read by immunoSEQ multiplex PCR, and TCRdb kept only the in-frame ones, dropping some. V, J and clone size reflect that table, while D and trimming were determined from the DNA. This sample has 210,000 or so clones, with roughly nine tenths found just once.

The sample taken for sequencing was peripheral blood. The sequence came from a man in his forties with acute or convalescent COVID-19. The chain employs TRBV7-3 and TRBJ2-7; 8 bases line up with TRBD2. The CDR3 sequence: CASSLGGGLISEQYF. DNA of the CDR3: TGTGCCAGCAGCTTGGGCGGGGGGTTAATTTCCGAGCAGTACTTC.